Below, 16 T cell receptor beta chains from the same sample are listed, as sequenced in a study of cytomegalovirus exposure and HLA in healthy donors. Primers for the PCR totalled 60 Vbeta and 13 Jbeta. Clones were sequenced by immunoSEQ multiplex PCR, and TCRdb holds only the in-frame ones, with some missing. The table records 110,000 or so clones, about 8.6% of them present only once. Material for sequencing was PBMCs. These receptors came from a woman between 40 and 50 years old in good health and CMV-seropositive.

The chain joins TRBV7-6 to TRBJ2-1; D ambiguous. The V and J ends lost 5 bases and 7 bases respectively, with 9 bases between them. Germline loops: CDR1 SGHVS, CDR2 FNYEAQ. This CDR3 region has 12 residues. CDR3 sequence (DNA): TGTGCCAGCAGCCCGTTCGGGAATGAGCAGTTCTTC. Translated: CASSPFGNEQFF.

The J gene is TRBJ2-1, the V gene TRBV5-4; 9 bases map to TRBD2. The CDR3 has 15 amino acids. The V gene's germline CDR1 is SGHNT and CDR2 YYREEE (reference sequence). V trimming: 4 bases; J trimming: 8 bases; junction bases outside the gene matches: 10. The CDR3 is CASSPGTSWSDEQFF. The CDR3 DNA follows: TGTGCCAGCAGCCCCGGGACTAGCTGGTCGGATGAGCAGTTCTTC. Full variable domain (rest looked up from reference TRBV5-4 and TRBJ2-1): ETGVTQSPTHLIKTRGQQVTLRCSSQSGHNTVSWYQQALGQGPQFIFQYYREEENGRGNFPPRFSGLQFPNYSSELNVNALELDDSALYLCASSPGTSWSDEQFFGPGTRLTVL.

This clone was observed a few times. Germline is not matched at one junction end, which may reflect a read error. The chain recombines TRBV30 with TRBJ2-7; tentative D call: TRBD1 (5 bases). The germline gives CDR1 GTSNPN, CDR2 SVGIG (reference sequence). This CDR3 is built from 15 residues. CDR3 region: CAWTVGHQSVYEQYF. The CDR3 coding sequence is TGTGCTTGGACCGTCGGACACCAGTCGGTTTACGAGCAGTACTTC.

The CDR3 reads CASSLVPSGGHNEQFF. The CDR3 DNA follows: TGTGCCAGCAGCTTAGTTCCTAGCGGGGGGCACAATGAGCAGTTCTTC. The chain recombines TRBV11-1 with TRBJ2-1; 11 positions match TRBD2. Germline values: CDR1 SGHAT, CDR2 FQDESV (reference sequence). The CDR3 loop spans 16 amino acids. V gave up 1 base and J gave up 5 bases; unmatched junction bases: 4. Drawing the rest from reference TRBV11-1 and TRBJ2-1, the complete variable domain is EAEVAQSPRYKITEKSQAVAFWCDPISGHATLYWYRQILGQGPELLVQFQDESVVDDSQLPKDRFSAERLKGVDSTLKIQPAELGDSAMYLCASSLVPSGGHNEQFFGPGTRLTVL.

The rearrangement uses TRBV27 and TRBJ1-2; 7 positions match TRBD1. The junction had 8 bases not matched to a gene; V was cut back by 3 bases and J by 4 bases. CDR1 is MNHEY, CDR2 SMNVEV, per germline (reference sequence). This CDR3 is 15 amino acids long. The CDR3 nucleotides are TGTGCCAGCAGTTTCTACAGGGGATTAGCCTATGGCTACACCTTC. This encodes CASSFYRGLAYGYTF.

CDR3 region: CAWRGQGTGTDTQYF. The DNA for the CDR3 is TGTGCCTGGAGGGGACAGGGGACGGGGACAGATACGCAGTATTTT. This chain connects TRBV30 to TRBJ2-3; 10 bases agree with TRBD1. V dropped 3 bases and J dropped 3; count of bases not matched to a gene: 6. Germline V gives CDR1 GTSNPN, CDR2 SVGIG (reference sequence). This CDR3 is 15 amino acids long.

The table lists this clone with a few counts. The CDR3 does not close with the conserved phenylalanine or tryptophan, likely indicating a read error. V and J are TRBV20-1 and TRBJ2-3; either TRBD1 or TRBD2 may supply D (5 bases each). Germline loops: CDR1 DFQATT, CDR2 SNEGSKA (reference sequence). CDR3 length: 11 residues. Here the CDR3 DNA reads TGCAGCCCGGTCGAGGGGGATACGCAGTATGTT. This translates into CSPVEGDTQYV.

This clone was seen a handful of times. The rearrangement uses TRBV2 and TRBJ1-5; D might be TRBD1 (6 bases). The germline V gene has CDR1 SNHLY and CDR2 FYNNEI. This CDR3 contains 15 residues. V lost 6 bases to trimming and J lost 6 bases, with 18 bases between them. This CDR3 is CASRERGRGRQPQHF. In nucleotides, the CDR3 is TGTGCCAGCAGGGAAAGGGGGAGAGGACGTCAGCCCCAGCATTTT.

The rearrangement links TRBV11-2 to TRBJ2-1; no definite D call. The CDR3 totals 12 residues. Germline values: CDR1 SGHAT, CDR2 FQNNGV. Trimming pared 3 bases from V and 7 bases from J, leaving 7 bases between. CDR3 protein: CASSFSVNEQFF. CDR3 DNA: TGTGCCAGCAGCTTCAGTGTGAATGAGCAGTTCTTC.

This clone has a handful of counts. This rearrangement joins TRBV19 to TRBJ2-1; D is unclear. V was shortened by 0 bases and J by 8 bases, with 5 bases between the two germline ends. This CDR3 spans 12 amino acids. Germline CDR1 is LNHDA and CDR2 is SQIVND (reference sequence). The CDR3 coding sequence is TGTGCCAGTAGTATAGATCTCGATGAGCAGTTCTTC. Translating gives CASSIDLDEQFF.

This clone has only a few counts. The CDR3 coding sequence is TGTGCCAGCAGCTTGGATCGACAGGGTTCATATGGCTACACCTTC. It specifies CASSLDRQGSYGYTF. The V gene is TRBV5-6, the J gene TRBJ1-2; 7 bases agree with TRBD1. CDR1 is SGHDT, CDR2 YYEEEE, per germline. V lost 0 bases, J lost 5 bases, and 7 bases stayed unmatched. The CDR3 totals 15 residues.

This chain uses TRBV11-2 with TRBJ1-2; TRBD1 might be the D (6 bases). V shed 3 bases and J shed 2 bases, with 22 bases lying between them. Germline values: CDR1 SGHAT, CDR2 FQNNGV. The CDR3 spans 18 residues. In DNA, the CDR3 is TGTGCCAGCAGCTTCGGGGGGCGGACAGTTCACTTGAACTATGGCTACACCTTC. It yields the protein CASSFGGRTVHLNYGYTF.

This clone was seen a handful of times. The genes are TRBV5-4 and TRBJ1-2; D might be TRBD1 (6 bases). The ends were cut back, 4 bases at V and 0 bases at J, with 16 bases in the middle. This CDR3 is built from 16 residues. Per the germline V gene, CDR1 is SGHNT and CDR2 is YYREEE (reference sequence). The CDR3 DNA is TGTGCCAGCAGCCCTAGGACAGTGCCCCCTAACTATGGCTACACCTTC. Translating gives CASSPRTVPPNYGYTF.

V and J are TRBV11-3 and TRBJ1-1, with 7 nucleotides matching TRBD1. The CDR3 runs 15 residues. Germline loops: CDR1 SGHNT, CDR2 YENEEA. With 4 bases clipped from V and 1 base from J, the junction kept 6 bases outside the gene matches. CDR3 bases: TGTGCCAGCAGCTCTACAGGGGTTCCGAACACTGAAGCTTTCTTT. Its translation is CASSSTGVPNTEAFF.

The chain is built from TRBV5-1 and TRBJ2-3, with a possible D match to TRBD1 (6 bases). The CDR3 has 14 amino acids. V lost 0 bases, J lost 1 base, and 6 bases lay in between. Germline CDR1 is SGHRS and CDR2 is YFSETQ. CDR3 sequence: CASSLGGRTDTQYF. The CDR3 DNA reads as TGCGCCAGCAGCTTGGGGGGGCGCACAGATACGCAGTATTTT.

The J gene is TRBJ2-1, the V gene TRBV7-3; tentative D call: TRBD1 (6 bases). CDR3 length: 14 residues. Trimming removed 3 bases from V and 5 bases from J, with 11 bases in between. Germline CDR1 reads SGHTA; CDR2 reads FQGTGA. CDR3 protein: CASSLGRGDNEQFF. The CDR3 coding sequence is TGTGCCAGCAGCTTGGGCAGGGGAGACAATGAGCAGTTCTTC.